Shown below are 11 T cell receptor beta chains from a single sample sequenced in a study of beta chain features in type 1 diabetes. The investigators reverse transcribed all of the isolated RNA, so they sequenced expressed TCRB transcripts. The protocol was immunoSEQ multiplex PCR, while the TCRdb copy is restricted to in-frame clones and leaves out a portion. The sample shows roughly 140,000 clones, about 50% of them seen only once. Sequencing was carried out using Tregs from blood. These receptors were obtained from a young man in good health.

The chain has TRBV20-1 and TRBJ1-2; D gene uncertain. The V and J ends lost 4 bases and 0 bases respectively, with 3 bases between them. This CDR3 is built from 11 residues. Per germline, CDR1 DFQATT and CDR2 SNEGSKA (reference sequence). CDR3 residues: CSANSNYGYTF. The CDR3 DNA is TGCAGTGCTAACTCTAACTATGGCTACACCTTC.

CDR3 sequence (DNA): TGTGCCAGCAGTTTGCTCGGGACAGGAACCTACGAGCAGTACTTC. Translating it yields CASSLLGTGTYEQYF. The chain joins TRBV28 to TRBJ2-5; 8 bases match TRBD1. The assigned J gene may be wrong: the sequence end matches TRBJ2-7 better. CDR3 length equals 15 residues. Germline V CDR1 and CDR2: MDHEN, SYDVKM.

In this sample, this clone turned up a few times. V is TRBV28 and J is TRBJ1-4, with 8 bases aligning to TRBD1. Germline-derived CDR1 and CDR2 are MDHEN and SYDVKM. The CDR3 is 14 amino acids. The trim removed 6 bases at V and 8 bases at J, leaving 8 bases unmatched. The CDR3 bases are TGTGCCAGCAGCTCAGGGGGCGCAGGGGAAAAACTGTTTTTT. This codes for CASSSGGAGEKLFF.

This clone was counted once. J is TRBJ1-4 and V is TRBV2; 7 positions agree with TRBD1. Germline CDR1 and CDR2: SNHLY and FYNNEI. There are 13 residues in the CDR3. Trimming cost V 9 bases and J 7 bases; bases outside gene matches: 8. The CDR3 sequence: CASFQGGVEKLFF. CDR3 coding DNA: TGTGCCAGTTTTCAGGGGGGAGTTGAAAAACTGTTTTTT.

The chain uses TRBV27 and TRBJ1-3; 7 bases align to TRBD1. CDR1 and CDR2 (germline): MNHEY, SMNVEV (reference sequence). The ends lost 5 bases at V and 4 bases at J; junction bases unmatched: 8. The CDR3 contains 15 residues. CDR3 DNA: TGTGCCAGCAGTCCCCGCAGGGGGACCGGAAACACCATATATTTT. It is translated as CASSPRRGTGNTIYF.

This clone was detected a few times. In DNA form, the CDR3 reads TGCGCCAGCAGTCAATCGAGACCTGGAGGGAAGAACGAGCAGTACTTC. Protein sequence: CASSQSRPGGKNEQYF. The chain joins TRBV23-1 to TRBJ2-7, with D perhaps TRBD2 (6 bases). TRBV23-1 is identified as an open reading frame with a role that is uncertain. This CDR3 contains 16 residues. The V end was cut by 0 bases, the J end by 5 bases, with 17 bases between.

The V gene is TRBV6-5, the J gene TRBJ2-3, with D maybe TRBD2 (5 bases). This CDR3 has 14 amino acids. CDR1 and CDR2 from the germline V gene are MNHEY and SVGAGI. Trimming took off 0 bases at V and 8 bases at J, with 12 bases between the two ends. The CDR3 nucleotides read TGTGCCAGCAGTTACTCGATGCCCCGGGGTACGCAGTATTTT. Protein: CASSYSMPRGTQYF.

The chain has TRBV18 and TRBJ2-3; D not resolved. Germline V gives CDR1 KGHSH, CDR2 LQKENI. This CDR3 comprises 13 residues. Trimming pared 0 bases from V and 10 bases from J, leaving 11 bases between. Here the CDR3 DNA reads TGTGCCAGCTCACCACCGTTGATCCGGGCGCAGTATTTT. Translated, it gives CASSPPLIRAQYF.

The V and J genes are TRBV6-5 and TRBJ2-4; 7 positions match TRBD1. Trimming cost V 5 bases and J 8 bases; bases outside gene matches: 3. The CDR3 sequence is 12 residues long. The V gene's germline CDR1 is MNHEY and CDR2 SVGAGI. The CDR3 spells CASSERGHIQYF. DNA of the CDR3: TGTGCCAGCAGTGAGAGGGGGCACATTCAGTACTTC.

The chain recombines TRBV11-2 with TRBJ1-2; D perhaps matches TRBD1 (6 bases). Germline assignment: CDR1 SGHAT and CDR2 FQNNGV. V was pared by 6 bases and J by 2 bases, with 10 bases between. This CDR3 is built from 13 residues. The CDR3 reads CASSYQGNYGYTF. For the CDR3, the DNA is TGTGCCAGCAGTTATCAGGGGAACTATGGCTACACCTTC.

This clone has just a few counts. The rearrangement joins TRBV7-2 to TRBJ2-1; D is uncertain. Looked up from germline, CDR1 is SGHTA and CDR2 is FQGNSA. Trimming pared 6 bases from V and 8 bases from J, leaving 17 bases between. This CDR3 is 14 amino acids long. In DNA, the CDR3 is TGTGCCAGCAGTAGAGGTACTGGATTCTATGAGCAGTTCTTC. Encoded protein: CASSRGTGFYEQFF.